Shown below are 20 T cell receptor beta chains from a single sample sequenced in a study of Ad26.COV2.S vaccination and SARS-CoV-2 variants. Only in-frame clones appear in the TCRdb table, and some are missing; sequencing was by immunoSEQ multiplex PCR. Here the sample spans 300,000 to 350,000 clones, roughly nine tenths being singletons. The treatment was: 15 to 20 received Ad26.COV2.S at low or high dose, single or two shots; 5 received placebo; per-sample allocation not given. Sampling happened 63 days after the first vaccine or placebo injection. Sequencing used peripheral blood, obtained in a trial of Ad26.COV2.S vaccine versus placebo. The receptors derive from a person aged 18 to 65 who received the Ad26.COV2.S COVID-19 vaccine or a placebo.

The chain carries TRBV6-5 and TRBJ2-1; no firm D call. Trimming left V 0 bases short and J 7 bases short, with 13 bases between. CDR3 length equals 15 residues. CDR1 is MNHEY, CDR2 SVGAGI, per germline. Written as DNA, the CDR3 is TGTGCCAGCAGTTACTCGTTAGGCCAGGTGAATGAGCAGTTCTTC. Protein sequence: CASSYSLGQVNEQFF.

The chain employs TRBV7-2 and TRBJ2-3; D not resolved. Trimming shortened V by 0 bases and J by 4 bases, and 5 bases separated the two germline ends. Germline values: CDR1 SGHTA, CDR2 FQGNSA. CDR3 length: 13 residues. The CDR3: CASSLAIADTQYF. The CDR3 DNA is TGTGCCAGCAGCTTAGCGATTGCAGATACGCAGTATTTT.

The chain is built from TRBV7-8 and TRBJ1-1; D remains ambiguous. The V and J ends lost 1 base and 0 bases respectively, with 12 bases between them. Germline-derived CDR1 and CDR2 are SGHVS and FQNEAQ. The CDR3 runs to 16 residues. CDR3 loop: CASSLDPLEMNTEAFF. CDR3 coding DNA: TGTGCCAGCAGCTTAGACCCGCTTGAGATGAACACTGAAGCTTTCTTT.

The rearrangement uses TRBV12-5 and TRBJ1-4, with D perhaps TRBD1 (5 bases). Germline V gene sequence: CDR1 LGHNT, CDR2 FRNRAP. V dropped 8 bases and J dropped 8 bases, with 18 bases sitting between them. This CDR3 has 14 amino acids. The CDR3 loop reads CASTSGGFPEKLFF. The CDR3 DNA is TGTGCTAGTACCTCCGGGGGGTTCCCCGAAAAACTGTTTTTT.

CDR3 sequence (DNA): TGTGCCAGTACGAACCCGGGGGGGCCTAACTATGGCTACACCTTC. It specifies CASTNPGGPNYGYTF. The chain is built from TRBV19 and TRBJ1-2, with TRBD1 as a possible D gene (6 bases). The V end was cut by 7 bases, the J end by 0 bases, with 15 bases between. This CDR3 has 15 amino acids. Germline CDR1 is LNHDA and CDR2 is SQIVND (reference sequence).

The rearrangement links TRBV6-5 to TRBJ1-3; 8 nucleotides match TRBD1. Germline CDR1 reads MNHEY; CDR2 reads SVGAGI. The ends lost 2 bases at V and 8 bases at J; junction bases unmatched: 8. CDR3 length equals 15 residues. The CDR3 loop is CASSYGTGGIDTIYF. The CDR3 nucleotides are TGTGCCAGCAGTTACGGCACAGGGGGGATAGACACCATATATTTT.

This clone was seen once. The genes are TRBV20-1 and TRBJ1-5, with D unresolved. The CDR3 covers 12 residues. With 5 bases removed from V and 1 base from J, the gap between germline ends came to 6 bases. Germline CDR1 and CDR2: DFQATT and SNEGSKA (reference sequence). CDR3 in DNA: TGCAGTGCTTGTGAAAGCAATCAGCCCCAGCATTTT. As protein: CSACESNQPQHF.

This chain uses TRBV10-1 with TRBJ1-1; possibly TRBD1 for D (6 bases). This CDR3 has 13 amino acids. Germline V CDR1 and CDR2: WNHNN, SYGVQD (reference sequence). The germline V and J ends were trimmed by 6 bases and 5 bases, with 13 bases remaining between them. CDR3 DNA: TGCGCCAGCAGATTACAGGGAAATACTGAAGCTTTCTTT. Protein product: CASRLQGNTEAFF.

The sample holds one count of this clone. The rearrangement uses TRBV5-1 and TRBJ2-1; 9 positions agree with TRBD1. J lost 9 bases, V lost 0 bases, and 10 bases had no gene match. Looked up from germline, CDR1 is SGHRS and CDR2 is YFSETQ. The CDR3 extends over 16 amino acids. The CDR3 DNA reads TGCGCCAGCAGCTTGGAAACCTCCGGGACAGGGCCTGAGCAGTTCTTC. Amino acids: CASSLETSGTGPEQFF. The full variable domain, its missing parts supplied by reference TRBV5-1 and TRBJ2-1, is KAGVTQTPRYLIKTRGQQVTLSCSPISGHRSVSWYQQTPGQGLQFLFEYFSETQRNKGNFPGRFSGRQFSNSRSEMNVSTLELGDSALYLCASSLETSGTGPEQFFGPGTRLTVL.

The chain carries TRBV2 and TRBJ2-2; D possibly matches TRBD1 or TRBD2 (5 bases each). This CDR3 comprises 17 residues. The ends were cut back, 5 bases at V and 6 bases at J, with 22 bases in the middle. Germline V lookup: CDR1 SNHLY, CDR2 FYNNEI. The CDR3 coding sequence is TGTGCCAGCAGTAAATGGGTCACCGGGACGCAGGCCGGGGAGCTGTTTTTT. Amino acid sequence: CASSKWVTGTQAGELFF.

The V and J genes are TRBV29-1 and TRBJ1-3; 7 nucleotides align to TRBD1. In germline, CDR1 is SQVTM, CDR2 ANQGSEA. This CDR3 region has 12 residues. Trimming removed 6 bases from V and 4 bases from J; junction bases left unmatched: 3. CDR3 sequence reads: CSVVTGGNTIYF. DNA for the CDR3: TGCAGCGTGGTGACAGGGGGAAACACCATATATTTT.

This clone was detected only a few times. This rearrangement joins TRBV3-1 (or the pseudogene TRBV3-2) to TRBJ2-2; 12 bases align to TRBD1. With 4 bases clipped from V and 9 bases from J, the junction kept 9 bases outside the gene matches. From germline, CDR1 is LGHDT and CDR2 YNNKEL (reference sequence). This CDR3 comprises 16 residues. The CDR3 sequence: CASSPSGTGGFRELFF. The DNA of the CDR3 is TGTGCCAGCAGCCCTTCCGGGACAGGGGGCTTTCGGGAGCTGTTTTTT.

The chain is built from TRBV12-3 or TRBV12-4 and TRBJ1-2, with D uncertain. V lost 2 bases and J lost 6, with 10 bases in between. The CDR3 sequence is 13 residues long. The CDR3 region has the DNA TGTGCCAGCAGTTTATTACAGCAAGATGGCTACACCTTC. Translating it yields CASSLLQQDGYTF.

This chain connects TRBV6-5 to TRBJ2-7; 8 bases align to TRBD2. CDR1 and CDR2 (germline): MNHEY, SVGAGI. V was clipped by 6 bases and J by 3 bases; unmatched bases: 7. This CDR3 is built from 14 residues. The CDR3 sequence is CASSSLAGSYEQYV. CDR3 nucleotide sequence: TGTGCCAGCAGCTCCCTAGCGGGTAGCTACGAGCAGTACGTC.

The J gene is TRBJ2-7, the V gene TRBV4-1; 11 bases agree with TRBD1. Per germline, CDR1 MGHRA and CDR2 YSYEKL. With V trimmed by 4 bases and J by 4 bases, 6 bases remained unmatched. This CDR3 is built from 15 residues. The CDR3 reads CASSRGQGALYEQYF. CDR3 sequence (DNA): TGCGCCAGCAGCCGAGGACAGGGGGCTCTATACGAGCAGTACTTC.

The chain joins TRBV19 to TRBJ1-5; a possible D gene is TRBD1 (5 bases). The CDR3 totals 15 residues. The V gene lost 4 bases and the J gene lost 7 bases, with 17 bases spanning the gap. CDR1 and CDR2 from the germline V gene are LNHDA and SQIVND (reference sequence). In nucleotides, the CDR3 is TGTGCCAGTAGTACCGGGACCGTACTACCACAGCCCCAGCATTTT. This codes for CASSTGTVLPQPQHF.

The rearrangement uses TRBV4-3 and TRBJ1-3; D is undetermined. Germline V gene data show CDR1 as LGHNA and CDR2 as YSLEER. Trimming took off 1 base at V and 1 base at J, with 8 bases between the two ends. This CDR3 spans 15 amino acids. The CDR3 loop reads CASSQVVGSGNTIYF. CDR3 sequence (DNA): TGCGCCAGCAGCCAAGTCGTGGGGTCTGGAAACACCATATATTTT.

The chain combines TRBV27 with TRBJ1-1, with 8 bases fitting TRBD1. The CDR3 contains 15 residues. Germline CDR1 is MNHEY and CDR2 is SMNVEV (reference sequence). With 5 bases clipped from V and 4 bases from J, the junction kept 9 bases outside the gene matches. The chain's CDR3 is CASSPLDREFTEAFF. DNA for the CDR3: TGTGCCAGCAGTCCCCTGGACAGGGAGTTCACTGAAGCTTTCTTT.

The V call is TRBV27, the J call TRBJ2-3; D uncertain. V gave up 3 bases and J gave up 4 bases, with 11 bases separating them. There are 14 residues in the CDR3. Looked up from germline, CDR1 is MNHEY and CDR2 is SMNVEV (reference sequence). In DNA, the CDR3 is TGTGCCAGCAGTTTCGGTTGGGAACCAGATACGCAGTATTTT. Translating it yields CASSFGWEPDTQYF.

In nucleotides, the CDR3 is TGTGCCAGCAGTTACAGCTTATCTAACTATGGCTACACCTTC. This codes for CASSYSLSNYGYTF. V usage is TRBV6-5 and J usage is TRBJ1-2; no clear D. From germline, CDR1 is MNHEY and CDR2 SVGAGI. This CDR3 is 14 amino acids long. The V and J ends lost 2 bases and 0 bases respectively, with 7 bases between them.